This T cell receptor beta chain stems from a study of blood T cell repertoires in COVID-19. Study context: T cells, B-cell-depleted T cells, or PBMCs provided the cDNA or gDNA that served as material.

Authors' data handling: Reference gene primer amplification yielded estimated nucleated cell counts. Sequencing used immunoSEQ multiplex PCR; TCRdb keeps in-frame clones, though not all of them. The V and J calls and clone size are taken from that table; D and trimming were inferred from the DNA. The sample records under 200,000 clones, 86% being singletons. Trimming left V 4 bases short and J 3 bases short, with 13 bases between. The CDR3 is 14 amino acids. The germline V gene has CDR1 MNHEY and CDR2 SVGAGI. This TCR was recovered from a woman in her sixties or seventies with acute or convalescent COVID-19. The chain combines TRBV6-5 with TRBJ2-7; D may be TRBD2 (6 bases). The sequenced sample consisted of peripheral blood. CDR3 region: CASSFSGRFYEQYF. CDR3 bases: TGTGCCAGCAGTTTCAGTGGGAGGTTCTACGAGCAGTACTTC.